Below, 20 T cell receptor beta chains from the same sample are listed, as sequenced in a study of blood T cell repertoires in COVID-19 (dated by TCRdb to the early 2020s). The protocol used for the library was the immunoSEQ multiplex PCR assay. Sourced from immuneACCESS, this table was stored by TCRdb with only in-frame sequences that have V and J called. A share of the clones is absent; for the studies checked, an unresolved V gene accounts for under half, and the remainder has no known explanation. This sample comprises 100,000 to 150,000 clones, 84% of them detected only once. Around 13% of the sample is in the top ten clones. Input material: peripheral blood. Source of these receptors: a woman aged 25 to 39 who had recovered from COVID-19.

The J gene is TRBJ1-3, the V gene TRBV6-5; possible D gene TRBD1, 5 bases. The germline V gene encodes CDR1 MNHEY and CDR2 SVGAGI. V dropped 8 bases and J dropped 0 bases, with 14 bases sitting between them. This CDR3 is 15 amino acids long. The DNA for the CDR3 is TGTGCCAGCCTGCACGGGGGGAGCTCTGGAAACACCATATATTTT. Translation gives CASLHGGSSGNTIYF.

There are a few counts of this clone. This sequence joins TRBV5-6 and TRBJ1-2; D call uncertain. The CDR3 loop spans 16 amino acids. V was cut by 0 bases and J by 0 bases, with 12 bases left in between. Germline V gene sequence: CDR1 SGHDT, CDR2 YYEEEE. The CDR3 region is CASSLVFGSANYGYTF. CDR3 nucleotide sequence: TGTGCCAGCAGCTTGGTATTCGGCAGCGCTAACTATGGCTACACCTTC.

The table lists this clone with a count of one. The J gene is TRBJ2-7, the V gene TRBV5-4; 10 bases line up with TRBD2. Germline CDR1 reads SGHNT; CDR2 reads YYREEE (reference sequence). V shed 4 bases and J 0 bases; nucleotides not matched to a gene: 10. This CDR3 has 17 residues. The CDR3 nucleotides read TGTGCCAGCAGCCTGTATAGCGGGGGGTTATTCTCCTACGAGCAGTACTTC. It is translated as CASSLYSGGLFSYEQYF.

The J gene is TRBJ1-1, the V gene TRBV29-1; D is uncertain. V dropped 2 bases and J dropped 5 bases, with 6 bases sitting between them. This CDR3 comprises 11 residues. The germline gives CDR1 SQVTM, CDR2 ANQGSEA. DNA for the CDR3: TGCAGCGTTGAAACTAAAACTGAAGCTTTCTTT. Its protein is CSVETKTEAFF.

The rearrangement uses TRBV14 and TRBJ2-7; 11 bases map to TRBD1. Germline assignment: CDR1 SGHDN and CDR2 FVKESK. The CDR3 length is 15 residues. Trimming cost V 6 bases and J 5 bases; bases outside gene matches: 9. The CDR3 region is CASSPGTGGHDEQYF. CDR3 nucleotides: TGTGCCAGCAGTCCCGGGACAGGGGGTCACGACGAGCAGTACTTC.

This clone was recorded only once. This sequence joins TRBV2 and TRBJ1-1; possibly TRBD1 for D (5 bases). Germline V gene sequence: CDR1 SNHLY, CDR2 FYNNEI. The CDR3 length is 14 residues. Between the trimmed V and J ends, which lost 6 bases and 1 base, there was a span of 12 bases. The CDR3 DNA follows: TGTGCCAGCAGGGGAGGGGCAGAGAACACTGAAGCTTTCTTT. As protein: CASRGGAENTEAFF.

J is TRBJ1-2 and V is TRBV7-2; D not certain. In germline, CDR1 is SGHTA, CDR2 FQGNSA. The CDR3 has 14 residues. V gave up 5 bases and J gave up 2 bases, with 12 bases separating them. CDR3 sequence (DNA): TGTGCCAGCAGCCCCCTAGAGGTGAACTATGGCTACACCTTC. It codes for CASSPLEVNYGYTF.

This clone is a singleton in its sample. In the same sample, other DNA sequences code for this CDR3. The genes are TRBV5-1 and TRBJ2-3; 8 bases map to TRBD1. Per germline, CDR1 SGHRS and CDR2 YFSETQ. The CDR3 sequence is 15 residues long. V gave up 0 bases and J gave up 5 bases; unmatched junction bases: 5. Here the CDR3 DNA reads TGCGCCAGCAGCTTGGCCAGGGGGCGAGGAGATACGCAGTATTTT. This translates into CASSLARGRGDTQYF.

The gene calls are TRBV6-5 and TRBJ1-5, with TRBD1 matching 10 bases. Trimming took 7 bases from V and 1 from J; bases not matched to a gene: 4. The CDR3 length is 15 residues. Germline lookup yields CDR1 MNHEY and CDR2 SVGAGI. The CDR3 bases are TGTGCCAGCAAAGGACAGGGGGGGAGCAATCAGCCCCAGCATTTT. This codes for CASKGQGGSNQPQHF.

The genes are TRBV27 and TRBJ2-5, with TRBD2 matching 8 bases. J was trimmed by 2 bases and V by 4 bases; bases with no gene match: 9. This CDR3 is built from 16 residues. CDR1 and CDR2 (germline): MNHEY, SMNVEV (reference sequence). The CDR3 bases are TGTGCCAGCAGTTCCTCCGTCCGGGAGGGTCAAGAGACCCAGTACTTC. This encodes CASSSSVREGQETQYF.

The rearrangement uses TRBV20-1 and TRBJ1-1; unclear D gene. This CDR3 is 13 amino acids long. Trimming took 3 bases from V and 4 from J, leaving 12 bases between them. Germline CDR1 is DFQATT and CDR2 is SNEGSKA (reference sequence). This CDR3 reads CSASRPEGTEAFF. The CDR3 DNA sequence: TGCAGTGCTAGTCGACCGGAGGGCACTGAAGCTTTCTTT.

V and J are TRBV28 and TRBJ2-7; 9 nucleotides align to TRBD1. CDR3 length: 13 amino acids. With V trimmed by 8 bases and J by 4 bases, 6 bases remained unmatched. Germline values: CDR1 MDHEN, CDR2 SYDVKM. CDR3 loop: CASWDRVLYEQYF. The CDR3 nucleotides are TGTGCCAGCTGGGACAGGGTTCTTTACGAGCAGTACTTC.

V gene TRBV27 combines with J gene TRBJ1-2; a possible D gene is TRBD1 (6 bases). Germline V lookup: CDR1 MNHEY, CDR2 SMNVEV (reference sequence). CDR3 length: 16 residues. Trimming removed 6 bases at V and 3 bases at J, with 20 bases between. The chain's CDR3 is CASRPKDRPNYYGYTF. CDR3 sequence (DNA): TGTGCCAGCAGACCGAAGGACAGACCGAATTACTATGGCTACACCTTC.

The chain is built from TRBV11-2 and TRBJ2-1; maybe TRBD2 (5 bases). The CDR3 is 12 residues long. From germline, CDR1 is SGHAT and CDR2 FQNNGV. Deletions cut 0 bases from V and 12 bases from J, with 9 bases between. CDR3: CASSLDRTLQFF. CDR3 coding DNA: TGTGCCAGCAGCTTAGATAGGACTCTGCAGTTCTTC.

This clone appeared once. The V gene is TRBV15, the J gene TRBJ2-5; 7 bases line up with TRBD2. The V gene end was trimmed by 5 bases and the J gene end by 4 bases; junction bases not matched to a gene: 13. Germline values: CDR1 LNHNV, CDR2 YYDKDF (reference sequence). The CDR3 is 16 amino acids. In DNA form, the CDR3 reads TGTGCCACCAGCGGACCCTTGGGGGGGGAGGTAGAGACCCAGTACTTC. This encodes CATSGPLGGEVETQYF.

This chain connects TRBV6-5 to TRBJ1-2; D is uncertain. Trimming cost V 2 bases and J 1 base, with 8 bases left between them. This CDR3 is built from 14 residues. Germline CDR1 and CDR2: MNHEY and SVGAGI. CDR3 bases: TGTGCCAGCAGTTACCTCCCTAGTAACTATGGCTACACCTTC. Translation gives CASSYLPSNYGYTF.

This chain connects TRBV7-2 to TRBJ2-1; TRBD2 agrees at 9 bases. Per germline, CDR1 SGHTA and CDR2 FQGNSA. The CDR3 covers 15 residues. J gave up 7 bases and V 5 bases, and 9 bases lay outside the gene matches. The CDR3 region has the DNA TGTGCCAGCAGCGAAGGGGGGACTAGCTATAATGAGCAGTTCTTC. This sequence encodes CASSEGGTSYNEQFF.

A word on this clone: Other DNA sequences in this specimen translate into the identical CDR3. The rearrangement uses TRBV2 and TRBJ2-2; TRBD1 aligns across 9 bases. V was clipped by 6 bases and J by 1 base; unmatched bases: 0. The CDR3 totals 14 residues. Germline assignment: CDR1 SNHLY and CDR2 FYNNEI. CDR3 residues: CASRGQGNTGELFF. CDR3 nucleotides: TGTGCCAGCAGGGGACAGGGGAACACCGGGGAGCTGTTTTTT. Based on the CDR3 plus reference TRBV2 and TRBJ2-2, the full variable domain is EPEVTQTPSHQVTQMGQEVILRCVPISNHLYFYWYRQILGQKVEFLVSFYNNEISEKSEIFDDQFSVERPDGSNFTLKIRSTKLEDSAMYFCASRGQGNTGELFFGEGSRLTVL.

The chain links TRBV29-1 to TRBJ2-7, with 7 bases lining up with TRBD1. In germline, CDR1 is SQVTM, CDR2 ANQGSEA. CDR3 length: 18 residues. V lost 0 bases, J lost 3 bases, and 17 bases stayed unmatched. The CDR3 DNA sequence: TGCAGCGTTGAAGATCTTGGCCCGAAGGGGGCTGGTCTCTACGAGCAGTACTTC. It translates to CSVEDLGPKGAGLYEQYF.

The J gene is TRBJ1-2, the V gene TRBV5-6; D is unresolved. From germline, CDR1 is SGHDT and CDR2 YYEEEE. This CDR3 is built from 14 residues. V was pared by 4 bases and J by 4 bases, with 14 bases between. The DNA for the CDR3 is TGTGCCAGCAGCCAGGAGACGGGATTCTATGGCTACACCTTC. This gives the protein CASSQETGFYGYTF.